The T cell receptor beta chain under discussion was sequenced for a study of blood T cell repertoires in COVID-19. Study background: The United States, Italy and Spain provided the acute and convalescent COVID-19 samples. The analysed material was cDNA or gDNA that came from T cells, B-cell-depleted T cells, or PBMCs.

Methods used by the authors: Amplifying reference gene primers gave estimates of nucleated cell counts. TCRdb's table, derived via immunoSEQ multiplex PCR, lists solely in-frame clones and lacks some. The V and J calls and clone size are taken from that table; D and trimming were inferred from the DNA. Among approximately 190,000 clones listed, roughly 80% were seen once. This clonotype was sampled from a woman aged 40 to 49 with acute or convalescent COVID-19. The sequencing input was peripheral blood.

The CDR3 DNA follows: TGTGCCAGCAGCCGGGGGGTATCCTACAATGAGCAGTTCTTC. Protein product: CASSRGVSYNEQFF. The chain recombines TRBV13 with TRBJ2-1, with 7 positions matching TRBD2. The V segment lost 5 bases and the J segment 1 base; nucleotides outside the gene matches: 2. Germline CDR1 reads PRHDT; CDR2 reads FYEKMQ (reference sequence). The CDR3 covers 14 residues.